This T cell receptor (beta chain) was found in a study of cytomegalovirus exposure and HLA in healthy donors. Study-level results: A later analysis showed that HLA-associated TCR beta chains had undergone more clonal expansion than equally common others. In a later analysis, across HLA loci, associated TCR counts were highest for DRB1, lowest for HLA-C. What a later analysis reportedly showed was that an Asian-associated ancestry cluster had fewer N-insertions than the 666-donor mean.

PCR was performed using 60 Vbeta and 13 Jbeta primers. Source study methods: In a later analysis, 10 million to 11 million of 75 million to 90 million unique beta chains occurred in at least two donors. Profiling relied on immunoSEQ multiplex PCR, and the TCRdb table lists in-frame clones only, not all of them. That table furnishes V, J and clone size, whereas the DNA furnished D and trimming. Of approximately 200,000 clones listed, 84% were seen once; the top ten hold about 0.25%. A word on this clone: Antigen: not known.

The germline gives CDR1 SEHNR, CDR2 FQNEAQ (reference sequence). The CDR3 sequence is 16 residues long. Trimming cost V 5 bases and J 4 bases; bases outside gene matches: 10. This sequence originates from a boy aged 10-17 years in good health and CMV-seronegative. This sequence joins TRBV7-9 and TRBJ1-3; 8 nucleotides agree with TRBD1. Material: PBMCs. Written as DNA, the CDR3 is TGTGCCAGCAGCCCTCAGAGGGACAGGTTCGGAAACACCATATATTTT. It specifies CASSPQRDRFGNTIYF.